The clone carrying this T cell receptor beta chain was counted between two and nine times. Trimming shortened V by 4 bases and J by 5 bases, and 12 bases separated the two germline ends. CDR3 size: 14 residues. Germline CDR1 MDHEN, CDR2 SYDVKM. Stated time point: pre-sensitization, week 0. Documented treatment: therapeutic diphenylcyclopropenone sensitization with weekly scalp DPC. Each CDR3 protein gets one entry after TCRdb re-called the RACE reads with MiXCR. The data show 90,000 or so distinct CDR3 sequences, 8.5% seen once. The sample is drawn from a study of human T cells and chemical hapten exposure.

The receptor was derived from a man aged 35 to 55 with alopecia areata. Some clones in this sample may be carry-over from other donors' samples. V gene TRBV28 combines with J gene TRBJ1-5; D is possibly TRBD1 (6 bases). Material: whole blood, obtained in connection with sensitization to the hapten diphenylcyclopropenone (DPC). The CDR3 DNA sequence: TGTGCCAGCAGTTCGGGGGGGGGGCATCAGCCCCAGCATTTT. Protein product: CASSSGGGHQPQHF.